The 22 T cell receptor beta chains below were found in one sample sequenced in a study of glioma-infiltrating T cells after dendritic cell vaccination. Sequenced by immunoSEQ multiplex PCR; TCRdb stores in-frame clones only, minus some. The repertoire holds about 38,000 clones, with approximately 80% as singletons. The material was blood, obtained before dendritic cell vaccination. The origin of the receptors is a human donor with glioblastoma.

The genes are TRBV7-2 and TRBJ1-2; TRBD1 agrees at 8 bases. V shed 5 bases, J shed 8 bases, and the junction held 13 bases outside the gene matches. Germline V lookup: CDR1 SGHTA, CDR2 FQGNSA. This CDR3 is built from 15 residues. As DNA, the CDR3 is TGTGCCAGCAGCCGTCAGGGCCAGGGGGCGGGGGGCTACACCTTC. This translates into CASSRQGQGAGGYTF.

The chain is built from TRBV18 and TRBJ2-2; D remains unclear. With 2 bases removed from V and 0 bases from J, the gap between germline ends came to 4 bases. CDR3 length equals 14 residues. Germline V CDR1 and CDR2: KGHSH, LQKENI. In DNA form, the CDR3 reads TGTGCCAGCTCACCAATTACGAACACCGGGGAGCTGTTTTTT. This encodes CASSPITNTGELFF.

V usage is TRBV7-9 and J usage is TRBJ2-5; 8 bases line up with TRBD2. The V gene end was trimmed by 1 base and the J gene end by 5 bases; junction bases not matched to a gene: 9. The CDR3 sequence is 16 residues long. Per germline, CDR1 SEHNR and CDR2 FQNEAQ (reference sequence). CDR3 in DNA: TGTGCCAGCAGCTTAGTTGTCGGGGGGGCCGGTGAGACCCAGTACTTC. It yields the protein CASSLVVGGAGETQYF.

The gene calls are TRBV13 and TRBJ1-3, with D maybe TRBD1 (6 bases). Germline values: CDR1 PRHDT, CDR2 FYEKMQ (reference sequence). The CDR3 runs to 12 residues. Trimming removed 1 base from V and 13 bases from J, with 11 bases in between. Here the CDR3 DNA reads TGTGCCAGCAGCTTAGTGGGGGCGCCAATATATTTT. It translates to CASSLVGAPIYF.

The chain recombines TRBV4-1 with TRBJ2-7; the D is unclear. CDR3 length: 12 residues. Germline V gene data show CDR1 as MGHRA and CDR2 as YSYEKL. Trimming left V 2 bases short and J 3 bases short, with 5 bases between. The CDR3 DNA follows: TGCGCCAGCAGCCAACCTAGCTACGAGCAGTACTTC. Protein product: CASSQPSYEQYF.

The chain uses TRBV25-1 and TRBJ1-2, with 7 bases aligning to TRBD1. There are 15 residues in the CDR3. CDR1 is MGHDK and CDR2 is SYGVNS in the germline V gene. V lost 1 base and J lost 4; bases outside the gene matches: 6. In DNA form, the CDR3 reads TGTGCCAGCAGTGAATGGGGGCAGGGGGTCTATGGCTACACCTTC. Translating gives CASSEWGQGVYGYTF.

The chain recombines TRBV4-2 with TRBJ2-1; TRBD2 is a possible D gene (5 bases). Germline V gives CDR1 LGHNA, CDR2 YNFKEQ. Trimming removed 1 base from V and 3 bases from J, with 13 bases in between. The CDR3 runs 16 residues. CDR3 sequence (DNA): TGTGCCAGCAGCCAAGCACTTTTCGGGGACTACAATGAGCAGTTCTTC. Translating it yields CASSQALFGDYNEQFF.

The CDR3 reads CAWGKGGGTYEQYF. The CDR3 DNA reads TGTGCCTGGGGGAAGGGGGGGGGAACCTACGAGCAGTACTTC. This chain uses TRBV30 with TRBJ2-7; D is possibly TRBD2 (7 bases). V lost 5 bases and J lost 2, with 16 bases in between. The germline CDR1 and CDR2 sequences are GTSNPN and SVGIG (reference sequence). CDR3 size: 14 residues.

The gene calls are TRBV27 and TRBJ2-7, with TRBD1 matching 11 bases. The CDR3 has 15 amino acids. The V gene's germline CDR1 is MNHEY and CDR2 SMNVEV (reference sequence). V shed 0 bases and J 5 bases; nucleotides not matched to a gene: 3. The CDR3 protein is CASSLSGTGGHEQYF. The CDR3 nucleotides are TGTGCCAGCAGTTTATCCGGGACAGGGGGACACGAGCAGTACTTC.

The V gene is TRBV12-5, the J gene TRBJ1-4; tentatively, D is TRBD1 (6 bases). CDR1 is LGHNT, CDR2 FRNRAP, per germline. V dropped 7 bases and J dropped 8 bases, with 14 bases sitting between them. The CDR3 length is 13 residues. CDR3 coding DNA: TGTGCTAGTGTCCCCCGAGGGGGAGAAAAACTGTTTTTT. Translating gives CASVPRGGEKLFF.

The chain couples TRBV14 to TRBJ2-5; a weak D match, TRBD1 (6 bases). The V end was cut by 3 bases, the J end by 2 bases, with 10 bases between. This CDR3 comprises 14 residues. Germline V gene lookup returns CDR1 SGHDN and CDR2 FVKESK. The CDR3 sequence: CASSHTTGQETQYF. Here the CDR3 DNA reads TGTGCCAGCAGCCATACGACAGGACAAGAGACCCAGTACTTC.

The rearrangement uses TRBV7-2 and TRBJ2-5; 12 bases are a match to TRBD2. Germline CDR1 reads SGHTA; CDR2 reads FQGNSA. The CDR3 length is 16 residues. The V and J ends lost 1 base and 2 bases, in that order; junction bases with no gene match: 2. The DNA for the CDR3 is TGTGCCAGCAGCTTAGGGCTAGCGGGGGGGCAAGAGACCCAGTACTTC. Translated: CASSLGLAGGQETQYF.

This rearrangement joins TRBV6-5 to TRBJ2-7, with 9 bases fitting TRBD1. The length of the CDR3 is 14 residues. Germline V CDR1 and CDR2: MNHEY, SVGAGI. The junction had 8 bases not matched to a gene; V was cut back by 9 bases and J by 2 bases. The CDR3 is CASQPGTGTYEQYF. The CDR3 nucleotides read TGTGCCAGTCAACCCGGGACAGGGACCTACGAGCAGTACTTC.

The sample holds one count of this clone. The genes are TRBV7-9 and TRBJ2-3, with D possibly matching TRBD2 (6 bases). The CDR3 has 15 residues. Germline V gene sequence: CDR1 SEHNR, CDR2 FQNEAQ (reference sequence). Deletions cut 2 bases from V and 1 base from J, with 10 bases between. Here the CDR3 DNA reads TGTGCCAGCAGCTTATTGGGACTCCGCACAGATACGCAGTATTTT. Translation: CASSLLGLRTDTQYF.

V and J are TRBV5-8 and TRBJ2-7; TRBD2 agrees at 9 bases. Germline loops: CDR1 SGHTS, CDR2 YDEGEE. J gave up 3 bases and V 8 bases, and 9 bases lay outside the gene matches. This CDR3 has 14 amino acids. The chain's CDR3 is CASPPSGENYEQYF. The CDR3 DNA is TGTGCCAGTCCTCCTAGCGGGGAAAACTACGAGCAGTACTTC.

The rearrangement joins TRBV19 to TRBJ2-3; no firm D call. The CDR3 is 13 residues long. CDR1 and CDR2 (germline): LNHDA, SQIVND (reference sequence). With 9 bases removed from V and 8 bases from J, the gap between germline ends came to 18 bases. The CDR3 protein is CASLDPTVATQYF. The CDR3 nucleotides are TGTGCCAGCCTAGATCCCACCGTTGCTACGCAGTATTTT.

This clone showed up just once. The V call is TRBV11-1, the J call TRBJ2-1; 7 bases line up with TRBD1. After removal of 5 bases from V and 0 bases from J, the junction contained 4 bases not matched to a gene. Per the germline V gene, CDR1 is SGHAT and CDR2 is FQDESV (reference sequence). The CDR3 is made up of 15 amino acids. CDR3 sequence reads: CASSLRDSSYNEQFF. The CDR3 DNA reads as TGTGCCAGCAGCCTCCGGGACAGCTCCTACAATGAGCAGTTCTTC.

This clone has a handful of counts. The chain combines TRBV18 with TRBJ1-6; 7 nucleotides agree with TRBD1. Germline trimming cut 0 bases from V and 8 bases from J; bases unmatched to any gene: 10. The CDR3 extends over 17 amino acids. CDR1 KGHSH and CDR2 LQKENI come from the germline V gene. The CDR3 DNA sequence: TGTGCCAGCTCACCACCGCTCGTCTTGGACAGGTATTCACCCCTCCACTTT. Protein: CASSPPLVLDRYSPLHF.

The chain joins TRBV6-5 to TRBJ2-1; 11 nucleotides agree with TRBD1. V lost 4 bases to trimming and J lost 2 bases; unmatched junction nucleotides: 4. Germline CDR1 is MNHEY and CDR2 is SVGAGI. The CDR3 loop spans 16 amino acids. CDR3 coding DNA: TGTGCCAGCAGTTCCCGGACAGGGGGCGCCTACAATGAGCAGTTCTTC. Protein product: CASSSRTGGAYNEQFF.

This clone was seen more than once but under ten times. The chain uses TRBV4-2 and TRBJ2-3, with D perhaps matching TRBD2 (6 bases). CDR1 LGHNA and CDR2 YNFKEQ come from the germline V gene. This CDR3 has 13 residues. V was shortened by 4 bases and J by 4 bases, with 9 bases between the two germline ends. The CDR3 bases are TGTGCCAGCAGCCCTCCGGGGGCAGATACGCAGTATTTT. Encoded protein: CASSPPGADTQYF.

CDR3 in amino acids: CASSSPVDRAFGRGSPLHF. DNA for the CDR3: TGTGCCAGCAGCTCCCCCGTGGACAGGGCCTTCGGGCGGGGCTCACCCCTCCACTTT. The gene calls are TRBV27 and TRBJ1-6, with 8 bases lining up with TRBD1. The V gene end was trimmed by 6 bases and the J gene end by 10 bases; junction bases not matched to a gene: 23. This CDR3 region has 19 residues. Germline-derived CDR1 and CDR2 are MNHEY and SMNVEV (reference sequence).

In this sample, this clone turned up once. The chain has TRBV7-9 and TRBJ2-6; D not resolved. V was shortened by 11 bases and J by 0 bases, with 11 bases between the two germline ends. In germline, CDR1 is SEHNR, CDR2 FQNEAQ (reference sequence). The CDR3 has 14 amino acids. This chain's CDR3 is CAQVTASGANVLTF. The CDR3, as DNA: TGTGCCCAGGTTACAGCCTCTGGGGCCAACGTCCTGACTTTC.